The next 19 T cell receptor beta chains were all read from a single sample in a study of EBV T-cell therapy then PD-1 blockade in nasopharyngeal carcinoma. Sequenced by immunoSEQ multiplex PCR; TCRdb stores in-frame clones only, minus some. The sample yields about 19,000 clones, 84% seen once. Treatment given: AdE1-LMPpoly-expanded autologous EBV-specific T-cell therapy followed by anti-PD-1 nivolumab. These receptors' targets are unknown. Sequences were derived from CD8+ T cells from blood, sampled around day 34 from a patient whose treatment included autologous EBV-specific T cells and nivolumab. Receptors originate from a man aged 40-49 years with nasopharyngeal carcinoma.

CDR3 residues: CASSQGQPKAFF. The DNA for the CDR3 is TGTGCCAGCAGTCAGGGACAGCCAAAAGCTTTCTTT. The V gene is TRBV12-3 or TRBV12-4, the J gene TRBJ1-1; 7 bases agree with TRBD1. The CDR3 contains 12 residues. Trimming removed 5 bases from V and 9 bases from J; junction bases left unmatched: 6.

The count of this clone is one. V is TRBV4-3 and J is TRBJ2-2; TRBD1 aligns across 7 bases. The CDR3 totals 16 residues. Germline V gene sequence: CDR1 LGHNA, CDR2 YSLEER. Trimming removed 0 bases from V and 6 bases from J; junction bases left unmatched: 7. Here the CDR3 reads CASSQDRGIVAGELFF. DNA for the CDR3: TGCGCCAGCAGCCAAGACAGGGGGATTGTAGCCGGGGAGCTGTTTTTT.

V gene TRBV28 combines with J gene TRBJ1-5; 7 bases line up with TRBD1. The CDR3 is 15 amino acids. Per the germline V gene, CDR1 is MDHEN and CDR2 is SYDVKM. V shed 5 bases, J shed 6 bases, and the junction held 10 bases outside the gene matches. The CDR3 sequence is CASSITGTVTQPQHF. CDR3 sequence (DNA): TGTGCCAGCAGTATTACAGGGACAGTAACTCAGCCCCAGCATTTT.

This chain connects TRBV6-5 to TRBJ2-5, with D possibly TRBD1 on 5 matching bases. The germline gives CDR1 MNHEY, CDR2 SVGAGI. The CDR3 has 14 amino acids. Deletions cut 2 bases from V and 1 base from J, with 8 bases between. As DNA, the CDR3 is TGTGCCAGCAGTTACACAGGAGCCCAAGAGACCCAGTACTTC. Amino acids: CASSYTGAQETQYF.

In its sample, this clone was seen a few times. The V and J genes are TRBV2 and TRBJ1-6, with a weak D call TRBD1 (6 bases). The germline gives CDR1 SNHLY, CDR2 FYNNEI. The CDR3 contains 10 residues. V was pared by 8 bases and J by 12 bases, with 8 bases between. The CDR3, as DNA: TGTGCCAGCTTAGGGGGACCCCTCCACTTT. Translated, it gives CASLGGPLHF.

A single count supports this clone. The V call is TRBV29-1, the J call TRBJ2-6; 7 bases agree with TRBD1. V lost 6 bases and J lost 0; bases outside the gene matches: 11. Germline V gene lookup returns CDR1 SQVTM and CDR2 ANQGSEA. The CDR3 runs 17 residues. The CDR3 is CSVATGTEPSGANVLTF. In DNA form, the CDR3 reads TGCAGCGTGGCGACCGGGACAGAACCCTCTGGGGCCAACGTCCTGACTTTC.

The J gene is TRBJ2-7, the V gene TRBV9, with TRBD2 as a possible D gene (5 bases). V was pared by 0 bases and J by 6 bases, with 10 bases between. CDR3 length: 13 amino acids. The germline V gene has CDR1 SGDLS and CDR2 YYNGEE. The DNA for the CDR3 is TGTGCCAGCAGCGTAGACAGAGGGAGCGAGCAGTACTTC. Translating it yields CASSVDRGSEQYF.

The table lists this clone with a count of one. The J gene is TRBJ2-7, the V gene TRBV4-1; the match to TRBD2 covers 7 bases. Trimming took 3 bases from V and 6 from J; bases not matched to a gene: 8. The CDR3 extends over 14 amino acids. In germline, CDR1 is MGHRA, CDR2 YSYEKL. CDR3: CASSHREGIREQYF. CDR3 in DNA: TGCGCCAGCAGCCACAGGGAGGGGATACGCGAGCAGTACTTC.

The genes are TRBV5-1 and TRBJ2-1; 12 bases are a match to TRBD2. This CDR3 region has 14 residues. CDR1 is SGHRS and CDR2 is YFSETQ in the germline V gene. The V and J ends lost 1 base and 15 bases, in that order; junction bases with no gene match: 8. The DNA of the CDR3 is TGCGCCAGCAGCTTGACTAGCGGGGGGAAAACTCGGTTCTTC. Protein sequence: CASSLTSGGKTRFF.

The chain couples TRBV4-1 to TRBJ2-2; the match to TRBD2 covers 8 bases. CDR3 length: 15 residues. Losses at the gene ends were 3 bases for V and 6 bases for J; bases not matched to a gene: 6. Germline-derived CDR1 and CDR2 are MGHRA and YSYEKL. The CDR3 protein is CASSQEAGVAGELFF. The CDR3 nucleotides read TGCGCCAGCAGCCAGGAAGCGGGGGTGGCCGGGGAGCTGTTTTTT.

This rearrangement joins TRBV6-5 to TRBJ2-2, with D perhaps TRBD2 (5 bases). The CDR3 extends over 15 amino acids. The germline V and J ends were trimmed by 7 bases and 1 base, with 13 bases remaining between them. Looked up from germline, CDR1 is MNHEY and CDR2 is SVGAGI. The CDR3 is CASNLAGLNTGELFF. CDR3 DNA sequence: TGTGCCAGCAACCTAGCCGGGCTGAACACCGGGGAGCTGTTTTTT.

V is TRBV6-5 and J is TRBJ2-3; TRBD1 matches 8 bases. The length of the CDR3 is 15 residues. Per the germline V gene, CDR1 is MNHEY and CDR2 is SVGAGI. With 8 bases clipped from V and 6 bases from J, the junction kept 13 bases outside the gene matches. The CDR3 loop reads CASSRTGWDGDTQYF. CDR3 DNA sequence: TGTGCCAGCTCACGGACAGGGTGGGACGGTGATACGCAGTATTTT.

This clone was detected only a few times. V gene TRBV7-9 combines with J gene TRBJ1-6; D is possibly TRBD1 (5 bases). Germline V gene sequence: CDR1 SEHNR, CDR2 FQNEAQ (reference sequence). The CDR3 is 17 amino acids. Trimming removed 5 bases at V and 10 bases at J, with 24 bases between. Here the CDR3 DNA reads TGTGCCAGCAGCCAACATGATTTGGAAGGGGCCAGGTCACCCCTCCACTTT. Its protein is CASSQHDLEGARSPLHF.

This sequence joins TRBV7-9 and TRBJ1-2, with 7 positions matching TRBD1. The CDR3 is made up of 16 amino acids. The V segment lost 5 bases and the J segment 2 bases; nucleotides outside the gene matches: 11. Germline CDR1 reads SEHNR; CDR2 reads FQNEAQ (reference sequence). The CDR3 loop reads CASSHEKKQGNYGYTF. CDR3 in DNA: TGTGCCAGCAGCCACGAGAAAAAACAGGGGAACTATGGCTACACCTTC.

The V and J genes are TRBV6-4 and TRBJ1-2, with D unresolved. The CDR3 loop spans 11 amino acids. In germline, CDR1 is MRHNA, CDR2 SNTAGT. Deletions cut 0 bases from V and 8 bases from J, with 4 bases between. The CDR3 DNA follows: TGTGCCAGCAGTGACTCGAGAGGCTACACCTTC. Amino acids: CASSDSRGYTF.

This clone was picked up a small number of times. The J gene is TRBJ2-6, the V gene TRBV6-5; D possibly matches TRBD1 or TRBD2 (5 bases each). V lost 7 bases to trimming and J lost 0 bases, with 10 bases between them. The CDR3 is 15 residues long. Germline lookup yields CDR1 MNHEY and CDR2 SVGAGI. The CDR3 spells CASIGENSGANVLTF. DNA of the CDR3: TGTGCCAGCATAGGGGAGAACTCTGGGGCCAACGTCCTGACTTTC.

This sequence joins TRBV13 and TRBJ1-1, with a weak D call TRBD1 (5 bases). This CDR3 has 15 amino acids. CDR1 is PRHDT, CDR2 FYEKMQ, per germline (reference sequence). V dropped 0 bases and J dropped 6 bases, with 14 bases sitting between them. CDR3: CASSLGLGPRAEAFF. The CDR3 DNA is TGTGCCAGCAGCTTAGGGTTAGGACCCAGGGCTGAAGCTTTCTTT.

V is TRBV15 and J is TRBJ2-2; TRBD2 agrees at 9 bases. Per germline, CDR1 LNHNV and CDR2 YYDKDF (reference sequence). This CDR3 region has 14 residues. After removal of 10 bases from V and 5 bases from J, the junction contained 8 bases not matched to a gene. The CDR3: CASENSGGTGELFF. The CDR3 DNA reads TGTGCCAGCGAGAATAGCGGGGGTACCGGGGAGCTGTTTTTT. Using reference TRBV15 and TRBJ2-2 for the parts outside the CDR3, the full variable domain is DAMVIQNPRYQVTQFGKPVTLSCSQTLNHNVMYWYQQKSSQAPKLLFHYYDKDFNNEADTPDNFQSRRPNTSFCFLDIRSPGLGDTAMYLCASENSGGTGELFFGEGSRLTVL.

The chain recombines TRBV4-3 with TRBJ1-3; 9 bases align to TRBD1. The CDR3 sequence is 13 residues long. J lost 8 bases, V lost 3 bases, and 2 bases had no gene match. CDR1 is LGHNA and CDR2 is YSLEER in the germline V gene. The CDR3 is CASSHRQGDTIYF. CDR3 nucleotides: TGCGCCAGCAGCCACCGACAGGGGGACACCATATATTTT.